A single T cell receptor beta chain is shown here with its context. Its antigen is as yet unknown. From germline, CDR1 is SGDLS and CDR2 YYNGEE. This CDR3 region has 13 residues. V lost 0 bases and J 4 bases, leaving 4 bases between the germline ends. The sample comes from a study of response to subunit inactivated influenza vaccine. General study findings and limits: Each seasonal influenza vaccination, the authors suggested, recruits few new T cells.

TCRdb fed the RT-PCR reads into MiXCR, producing one record per CDR3 protein. Among around 500,000 distinct CDR3 sequences listed, 10% to 11% were seen once. The TCR originated in a man aged 50 to 59 who received an inactivated influenza vaccine. V gene TRBV9 combines with J gene TRBJ2-2; D is uncertain. Here the sequenced sample was PBMCs from blood, taken roughly 6 weeks after vaccination. The CDR3 sequence: CASSVVGTGELFF. The CDR3 DNA reads TGTGCCAGCAGCGTAGTTGGCACCGGGGAGCTGTTTTTT.